This T cell receptor beta chain was identified in a study of T cell changes during pregnancy in multiple sclerosis. The CDR3 loop spans 14 amino acids. V dropped 6 bases and J dropped 5 bases, with 16 bases sitting between them. CDR1 and CDR2 from the germline V gene are SNHLY and FYNNEI. The assay was immunoSEQ multiplex PCR, and TCRdb's table has in-frame clones only and misses some. The data hold approximately 79,000 clones, with about 93% observed a single time. The sequence was collected from a female donor in good health, enrolled as a control in a pregnancy study. The source was peripheral blood, collected in the second trimester of pregnancy. V and J are TRBV2 and TRBJ2-5; a weak D match, TRBD2 (5 bases). The CDR3 sequence: CASRNPGIYETQYF. CDR3 sequence (DNA): TGTGCCAGCAGAAATCCGGGGATATATGAGACCCAGTACTTC. The whole variable domain, remainder taken from reference TRBV2 and TRBJ2-5, is EPEVTQTPSHQVTQMGQEVILRCVPISNHLYFYWYRQILGQKVEFLVSFYNNEISEKSEIFDDQFSVERPDGSNFTLKIRSTKLEDSAMYFCASRNPGIYETQYFGPGTRLLVL.